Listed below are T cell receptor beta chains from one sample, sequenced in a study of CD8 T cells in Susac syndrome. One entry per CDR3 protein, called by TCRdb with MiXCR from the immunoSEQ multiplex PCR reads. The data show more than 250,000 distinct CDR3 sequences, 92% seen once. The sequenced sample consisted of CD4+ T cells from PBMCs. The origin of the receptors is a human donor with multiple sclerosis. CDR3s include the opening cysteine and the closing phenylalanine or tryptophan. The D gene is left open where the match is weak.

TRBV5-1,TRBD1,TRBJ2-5,TGCGCCAGCAGCTTGCAGGGACAGGGGACCGAGACCCAGTACTTC,CASSLQGQGTETQYF
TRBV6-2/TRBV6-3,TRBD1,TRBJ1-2,TGTGCCAGCAGACCCACCGGGACAGGGCATGGCTACACCTTC,CASRPTGTGHGYTF
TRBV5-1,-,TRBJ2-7,TGCGCCAGCAGCCTTCAAGGGACCTCCTTCTACGAGCAGTACTTC,CASSLQGTSFYEQYF
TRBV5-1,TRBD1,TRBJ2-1,TGCGCCAGCAGCAGACAGGGACACGCCGACAATGAGCAGTTCTTC,CASSRQGHADNEQFF
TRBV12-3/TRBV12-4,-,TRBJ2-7,TGTGCCAGCAGTTGGGACTCCTACGAGCAGTACTTC,CASSWDSYEQYF
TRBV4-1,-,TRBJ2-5,TGCGCCAGCAGCCAAGAGCTCCGGCGGGGAGAGACCCAGTACTTC,CASSQELRRGETQYF
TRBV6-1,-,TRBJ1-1,TGTGCCACCGCCCTATACAGGGAGACTGAAGCTTTCTTT,CATALYRETEAFF
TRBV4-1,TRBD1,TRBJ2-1,TGCGCCAGCAGCCAAGTCGGGTGGGGACAGGGCACGGGCAATGAGCAGTTCTTC,CASSQVGWGQGTGNEQFF
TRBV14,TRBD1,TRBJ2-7,TGTGCCAGCAGCCAATGGACAGGGCCCTACGAGCAGTACTTC,CASSQWTGPYEQYF
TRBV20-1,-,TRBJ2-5,TGCAGTGCTAGATTTCAGGGGCGGTGGGAGACCCAGTACTTC,CSARFQGRWETQYF
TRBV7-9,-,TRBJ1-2,TGTGCCAGCAGCCGCCGGACATGGGGCTACACCTTC,CASSRRTWGYTF